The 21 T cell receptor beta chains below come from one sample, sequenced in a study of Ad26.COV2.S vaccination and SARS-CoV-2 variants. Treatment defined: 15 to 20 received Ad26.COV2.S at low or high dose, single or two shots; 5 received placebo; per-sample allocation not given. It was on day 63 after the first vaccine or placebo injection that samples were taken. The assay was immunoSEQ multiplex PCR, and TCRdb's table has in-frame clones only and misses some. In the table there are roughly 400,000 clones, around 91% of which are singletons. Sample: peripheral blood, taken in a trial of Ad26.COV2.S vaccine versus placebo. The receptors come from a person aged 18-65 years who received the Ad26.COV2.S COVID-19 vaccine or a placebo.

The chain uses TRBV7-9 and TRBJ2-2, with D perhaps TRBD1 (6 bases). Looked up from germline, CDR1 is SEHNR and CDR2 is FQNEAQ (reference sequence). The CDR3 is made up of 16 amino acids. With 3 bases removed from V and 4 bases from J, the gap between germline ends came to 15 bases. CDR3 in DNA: TGTGCCAGCAGCTTTTCCAGGGGCCGTGGCACCGGGGAGCTGTTTTTT. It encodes CASSFSRGRGTGELFF.

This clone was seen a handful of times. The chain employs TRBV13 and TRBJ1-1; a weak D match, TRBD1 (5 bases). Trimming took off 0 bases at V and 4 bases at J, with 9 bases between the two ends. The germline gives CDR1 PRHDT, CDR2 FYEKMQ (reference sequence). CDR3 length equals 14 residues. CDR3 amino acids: CASSLGERGTEAFF. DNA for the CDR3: TGTGCCAGCAGCTTAGGGGAGAGGGGCACTGAAGCTTTCTTT.

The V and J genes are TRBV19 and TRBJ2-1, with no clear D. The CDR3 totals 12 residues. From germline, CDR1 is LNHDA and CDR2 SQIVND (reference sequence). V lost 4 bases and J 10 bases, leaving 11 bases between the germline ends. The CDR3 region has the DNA TGTGCCAGTAGTACTACCGGGTGGGAGCAGTTCTTC. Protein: CASSTTGWEQFF.

CDR3: CASSPNGRVVPGELFF. Here the CDR3 DNA reads TGTGCCAGCAGCCCCAACGGACGGGTAGTGCCCGGGGAGCTGTTTTTT. The chain recombines TRBV11-3 with TRBJ2-2; D call uncertain. Trimming stripped 5 bases from V and 6 bases from J, with 19 bases between. The CDR3 runs to 16 residues. Germline V CDR1 and CDR2: SGHNT, YENEEA.

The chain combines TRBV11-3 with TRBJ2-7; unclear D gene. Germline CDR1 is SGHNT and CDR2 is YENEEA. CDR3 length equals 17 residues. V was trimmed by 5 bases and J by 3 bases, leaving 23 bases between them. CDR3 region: CASSPRGLIGQHYEQYF. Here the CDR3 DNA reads TGTGCCAGCAGCCCTCGTGGGCTAATTGGGCAACACTACGAGCAGTACTTC.

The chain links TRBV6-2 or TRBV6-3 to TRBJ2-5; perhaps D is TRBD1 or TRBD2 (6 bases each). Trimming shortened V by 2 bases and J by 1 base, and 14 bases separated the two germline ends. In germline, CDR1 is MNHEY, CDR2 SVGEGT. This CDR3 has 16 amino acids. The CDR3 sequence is CASSYERGGIQETQYF. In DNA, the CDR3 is TGTGCCAGCAGTTACGAGAGAGGGGGGATCCAAGAGACCCAGTACTTC.

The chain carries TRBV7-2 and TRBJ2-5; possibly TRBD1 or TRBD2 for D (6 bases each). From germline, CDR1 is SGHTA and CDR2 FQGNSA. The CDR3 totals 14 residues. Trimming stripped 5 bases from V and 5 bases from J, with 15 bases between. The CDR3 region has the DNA TGTGCCAGCAGCCCAGTGGGGGCGGGGGAGACCCAGTACTTC. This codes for CASSPVGAGETQYF.

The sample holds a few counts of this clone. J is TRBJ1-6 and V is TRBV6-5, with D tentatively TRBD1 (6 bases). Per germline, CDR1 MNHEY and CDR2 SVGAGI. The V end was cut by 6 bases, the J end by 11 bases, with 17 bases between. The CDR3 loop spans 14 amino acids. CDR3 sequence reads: CASSPDRLRPPLHF. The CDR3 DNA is TGTGCCAGCAGCCCCGACAGGTTAAGGCCACCCCTCCACTTT.

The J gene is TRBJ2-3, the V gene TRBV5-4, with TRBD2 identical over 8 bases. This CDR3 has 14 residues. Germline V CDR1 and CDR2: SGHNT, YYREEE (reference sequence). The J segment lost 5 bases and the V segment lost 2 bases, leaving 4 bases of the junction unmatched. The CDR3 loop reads CASSFLLAGDTQYF. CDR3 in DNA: TGTGCCAGCAGCTTCCTCCTAGCGGGAGATACGCAGTATTTT.

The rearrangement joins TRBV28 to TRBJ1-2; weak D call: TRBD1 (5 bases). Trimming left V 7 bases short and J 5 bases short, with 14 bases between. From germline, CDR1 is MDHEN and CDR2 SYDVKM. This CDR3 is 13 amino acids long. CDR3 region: CASTPGTEYGYTF. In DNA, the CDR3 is TGTGCCAGCACCCCAGGGACCGAATATGGCTACACCTTC.

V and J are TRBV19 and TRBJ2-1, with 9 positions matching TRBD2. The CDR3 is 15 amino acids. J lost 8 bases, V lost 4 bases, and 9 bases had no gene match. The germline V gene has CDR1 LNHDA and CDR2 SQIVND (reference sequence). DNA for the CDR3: TGTGCCAGTAGTAGTGCCCTAGCGGGACCTTATGAGCAGTTCTTC. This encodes CASSSALAGPYEQFF.

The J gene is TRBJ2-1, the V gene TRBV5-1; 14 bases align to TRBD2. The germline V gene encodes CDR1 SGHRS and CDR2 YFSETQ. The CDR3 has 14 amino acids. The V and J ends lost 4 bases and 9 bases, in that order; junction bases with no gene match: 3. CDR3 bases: TGCGCCAGCAGCAGGGGGACTAGCGGGAGTGAGCAGTTCTTC. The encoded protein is CASSRGTSGSEQFF. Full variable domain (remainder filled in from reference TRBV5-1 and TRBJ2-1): KAGVTQTPRYLIKTRGQQVTLSCSPISGHRSVSWYQQTPGQGLQFLFEYFSETQRNKGNFPGRFSGRQFSNSRSEMNVSTLELGDSALYLCASSRGTSGSEQFFGPGTRLTVL.

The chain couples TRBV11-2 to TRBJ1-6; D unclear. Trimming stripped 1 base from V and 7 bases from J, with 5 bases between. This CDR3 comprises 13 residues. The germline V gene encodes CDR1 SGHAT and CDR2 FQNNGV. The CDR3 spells CASSLVQNSPLHF. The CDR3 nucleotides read TGTGCCAGCAGCTTAGTACAGAATTCACCCCTCCACTTT.

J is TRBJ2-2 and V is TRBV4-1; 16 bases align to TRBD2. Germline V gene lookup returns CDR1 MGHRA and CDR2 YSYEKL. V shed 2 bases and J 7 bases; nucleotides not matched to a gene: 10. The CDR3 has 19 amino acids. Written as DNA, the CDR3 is TGCGCCAGCAGCCAACCCAAGGGACTAGCGGGAGGGCCGGACGGGGAGCTGTTTTTT. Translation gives CASSQPKGLAGGPDGELFF.

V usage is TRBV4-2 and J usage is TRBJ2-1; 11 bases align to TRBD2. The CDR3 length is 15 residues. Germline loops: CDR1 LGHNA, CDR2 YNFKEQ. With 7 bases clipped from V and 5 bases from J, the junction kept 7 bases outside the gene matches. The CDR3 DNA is TGTGCCAGCACAGTCCTAGCGGGAGGTAACAATGAGCAGTTCTTC. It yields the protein CASTVLAGGNNEQFF.

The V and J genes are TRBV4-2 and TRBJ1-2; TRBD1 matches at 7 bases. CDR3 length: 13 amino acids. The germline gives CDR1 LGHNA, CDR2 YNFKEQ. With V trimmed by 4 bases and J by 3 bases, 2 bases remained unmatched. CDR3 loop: CASSPTGDYGYTF. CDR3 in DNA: TGTGCCAGCAGCCCTACAGGGGACTATGGCTACACCTTC.

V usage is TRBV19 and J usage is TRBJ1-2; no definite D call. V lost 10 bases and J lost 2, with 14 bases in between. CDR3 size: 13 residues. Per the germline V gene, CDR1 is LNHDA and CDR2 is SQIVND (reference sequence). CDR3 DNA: TGTGCCACCCGAGGTAGAGCAAACTATGGCTACACCTTC. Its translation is CATRGRANYGYTF.

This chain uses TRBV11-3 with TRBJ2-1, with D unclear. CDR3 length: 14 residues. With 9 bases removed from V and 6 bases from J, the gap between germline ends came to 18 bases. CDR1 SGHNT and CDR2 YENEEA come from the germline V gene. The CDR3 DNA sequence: TGTGCCAGTCCCCACAGAAGTATCTGCAATGAGCAGTTCTTC. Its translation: CASPHRSICNEQFF.

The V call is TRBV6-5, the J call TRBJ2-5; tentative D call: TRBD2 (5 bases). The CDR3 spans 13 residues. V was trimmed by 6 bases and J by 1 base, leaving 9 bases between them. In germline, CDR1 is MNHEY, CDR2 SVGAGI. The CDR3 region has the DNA TGTGCCAGCAGGAGGGAGAGCCAAGAGACCCAGTACTTC. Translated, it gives CASRRESQETQYF.

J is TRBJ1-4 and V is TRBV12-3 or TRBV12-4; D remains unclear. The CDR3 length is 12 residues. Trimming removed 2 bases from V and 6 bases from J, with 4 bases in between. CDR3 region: CASSLRDEKLFF. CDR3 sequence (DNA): TGTGCCAGCAGTTTAAGGGATGAAAAACTGTTTTTT.

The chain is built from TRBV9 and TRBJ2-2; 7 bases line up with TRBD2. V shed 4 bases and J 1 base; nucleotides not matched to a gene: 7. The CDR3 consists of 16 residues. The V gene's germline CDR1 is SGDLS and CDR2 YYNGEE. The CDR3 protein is CASSTVPSGNTGELFF. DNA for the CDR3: TGTGCCAGCAGCACCGTCCCTAGCGGGAACACCGGGGAGCTGTTTTTT.